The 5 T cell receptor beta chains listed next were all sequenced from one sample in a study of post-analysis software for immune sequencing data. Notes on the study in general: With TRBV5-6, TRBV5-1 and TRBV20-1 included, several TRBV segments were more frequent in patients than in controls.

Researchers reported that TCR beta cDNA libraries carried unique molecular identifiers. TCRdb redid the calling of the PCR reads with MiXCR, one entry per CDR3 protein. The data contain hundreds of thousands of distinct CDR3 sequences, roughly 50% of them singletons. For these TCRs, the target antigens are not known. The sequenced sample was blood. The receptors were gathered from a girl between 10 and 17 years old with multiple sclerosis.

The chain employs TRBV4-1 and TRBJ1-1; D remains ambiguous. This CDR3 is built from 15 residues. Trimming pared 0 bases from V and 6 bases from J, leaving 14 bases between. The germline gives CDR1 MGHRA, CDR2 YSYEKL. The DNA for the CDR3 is TGCGCCAGCAGCCAAGATACCCCCACAAGGGCTGAAGCTTTCTTT. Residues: CASSQDTPTRAEAFF.

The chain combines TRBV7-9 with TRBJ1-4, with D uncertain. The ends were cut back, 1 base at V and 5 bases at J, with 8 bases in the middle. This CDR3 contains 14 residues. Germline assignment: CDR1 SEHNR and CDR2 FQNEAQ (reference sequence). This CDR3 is CASSLGVLNEKLFF. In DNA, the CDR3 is TGTGCCAGCAGCTTAGGTGTCCTAAATGAAAAACTGTTTTTT.

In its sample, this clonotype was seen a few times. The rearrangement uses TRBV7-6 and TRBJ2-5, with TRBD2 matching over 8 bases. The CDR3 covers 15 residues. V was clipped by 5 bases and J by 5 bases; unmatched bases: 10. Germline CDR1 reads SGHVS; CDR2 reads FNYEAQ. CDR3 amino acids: CASSPLGASGETQYF. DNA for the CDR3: TGTGCCAGCAGCCCCCTAGGGGCTAGCGGGGAGACCCAGTACTTC.

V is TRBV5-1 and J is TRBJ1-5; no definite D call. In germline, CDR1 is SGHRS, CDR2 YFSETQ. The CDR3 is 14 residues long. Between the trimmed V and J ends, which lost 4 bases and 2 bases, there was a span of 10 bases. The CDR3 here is CASSEGAGNQPQHF. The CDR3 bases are TGCGCCAGCAGCGAGGGAGCCGGCAATCAGCCCCAGCATTTT. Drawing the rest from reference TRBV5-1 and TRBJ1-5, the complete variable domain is KAGVTQTPRYLIKTRGQQVTLSCSPISGHRSVSWYQQTPGQGLQFLFEYFSETQRNKGNFPGRFSGRQFSNSRSEMNVSTLELGDSALYLCASSEGAGNQPQHFGDGTRLSIL.

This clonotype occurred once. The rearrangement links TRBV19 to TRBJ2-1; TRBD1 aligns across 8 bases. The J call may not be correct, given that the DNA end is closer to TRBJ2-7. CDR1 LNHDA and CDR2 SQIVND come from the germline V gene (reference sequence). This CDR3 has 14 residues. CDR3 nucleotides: TGTGCCAGCCAAACGGGACAGGCCGCCGCCGAGCAGTACTTC. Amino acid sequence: CASQTGQAAAEQYF.